One sample yielded the 20 T cell receptor beta chains listed below, sequenced in a study of blood T cell repertoires in COVID-19. Here immunoSEQ multiplex PCR was the method, and the copy in TCRdb shows in-frame clones only, minus some. The profile covers 380,000 or so clones, with about 87% appearing a single time and 1% to 1.5% taken by the ten largest. Material for sequencing was PBMCs or T cells enriched from blood (not recorded which). These receptors were collected from a man aged 30 to 45 who had recovered from COVID-19.

The J gene is TRBJ2-2, the V gene TRBV27, with TRBD2 as a possible D gene (5 bases). Germline V gene lookup returns CDR1 MNHEY and CDR2 SMNVEV (reference sequence). The CDR3 spans 17 residues. V was pared by 8 bases and J by 0 bases, with 19 bases between. CDR3 bases: TGTGCCAGCGGACGACTTATCGCTAGCACGAACACCGGGGAGCTGTTTTTT. It codes for CASGRLIASTNTGELFF.

This rearrangement joins TRBV12-3 or TRBV12-4 to TRBJ2-5; the match to TRBD1 covers 7 bases. The CDR3 has 13 residues. V was pared by 4 bases and J by 1 base, with 0 bases of the junction left unmatched. In nucleotides, the CDR3 is TGTGCCAGCAGTTCAGGGGGCCAAGAGACCCAGTACTTC. It yields the protein CASSSGGQETQYF.

The chain uses TRBV25-1 and TRBJ1-2; D remains ambiguous. The CDR3 spans 15 residues. Germline-derived CDR1 and CDR2 are MGHDK and SYGVNS. The V end was cut by 0 bases, the J end by 8 bases, with 16 bases between. CDR3 nucleotides: TGTGCCAGCAGTGAATATGCCCTGCCAGGTGAAGGCTACACCTTC. Translation gives CASSEYALPGEGYTF.

This clone was seen a few times. The chain recombines TRBV7-3 with TRBJ1-1; tentative D call: TRBD1 (5 bases). CDR1 is SGHTA, CDR2 FQGTGA, per germline. V shed 0 bases and J shed 6 bases, with 17 bases lying between them. This CDR3 is built from 16 residues. The CDR3 sequence is CASSLTPSGGGAEAFF. CDR3 bases: TGTGCCAGCAGCTTAACTCCTAGCGGGGGTGGCGCTGAAGCTTTCTTT.

The chain combines TRBV9 with TRBJ1-5; D not resolved. The ends were cut back, 5 bases at V and 2 bases at J, with 11 bases in the middle. Germline V gene data show CDR1 as SGDLS and CDR2 as YYNGEE. The length of the CDR3 is 14 residues. The CDR3 DNA is TGTGCCAGCAGTCGGGAGGGCGGCAATCAGCCCCAGCATTTT. Encoded protein: CASSREGGNQPQHF.

The CDR3 nucleotides are TGTGCCAGCAGTTTGGGGCTTGGAAATGGCTACACCTTC. Translated: CASSLGLGNGYTF. This chain connects TRBV27 to TRBJ1-2; D might be TRBD1 (5 bases). Germline V CDR1 and CDR2: MNHEY, SMNVEV (reference sequence). V dropped 3 bases and J dropped 6 bases, with 11 bases sitting between them. This CDR3 is 13 amino acids long.

This clone was seen just once. The chain recombines TRBV5-6 with TRBJ1-2, with a tentative D call TRBD1 (5 bases). CDR1 SGHDT and CDR2 YYEEEE come from the germline V gene. V was shortened by 4 bases and J by 5 bases, with 21 bases between the two germline ends. The CDR3 spans 16 residues. CDR3 nucleotide sequence: TGTGCCAGCAGCGATGCCCGACAGTCCCAGACTTATGGCTACACCTTC. Protein product: CASSDARQSQTYGYTF.

The chain links TRBV30 to TRBJ1-2; 8 bases are shared with TRBD1. CDR1 GTSNPN and CDR2 SVGIG come from the germline V gene (reference sequence). CDR3 length equals 13 residues. The V segment lost 3 bases and the J segment 5 bases; nucleotides outside the gene matches: 5. CDR3 nucleotide sequence: TGTGCCTGGAGCCCGGGACAGGCTTATGGCTACACCTTC. Translation gives CAWSPGQAYGYTF. The entire variable domain, with the rest obtained from reference TRBV30 and TRBJ1-2, is as follows: SQTIHQWPATLVQPVGSPLSLECTVEGTSNPNLYWYRQAAGRGLQLLFYSVGIGQISSEVPQNLSASRPQDRQFILSSKKLLLSDSGFYLCAWSPGQAYGYTFGSGTRLTVV.

This clone showed up just a few times. This chain connects TRBV2 to TRBJ1-5; TRBD1 agrees at 11 bases. V shed 6 bases, J shed 6 bases, and the junction held 10 bases outside the gene matches. Germline V gene sequence: CDR1 SNHLY, CDR2 FYNNEI. The CDR3 sequence is 16 residues long. CDR3 sequence reads: CASRHGTDRGPQPQHF. In DNA form, the CDR3 reads TGTGCCAGCAGACACGGAACGGACAGGGGGCCTCAGCCCCAGCATTTT.

The rearrangement links TRBV6-5 to TRBJ2-2; 7 nucleotides match TRBD1. The CDR3 has 16 amino acids. V was pared by 0 bases and J by 4 bases, with 5 bases of the junction left unmatched. In germline, CDR1 is MNHEY, CDR2 SVGAGI. The CDR3 DNA reads as TGTGCCAGCAGTTACTCTAACAGGGGATCCACCGGGGAGCTGTTTTTT. The encoded protein is CASSYSNRGSTGELFF.

V gene TRBV6-6 combines with J gene TRBJ1-5, with a tentative D call TRBD1 (6 bases). Trimming cost V 4 bases and J 7 bases, with 20 bases left between them. Germline V lookup: CDR1 MNHNY, CDR2 SVGAGI (reference sequence). The CDR3 contains 16 residues. CDR3 in DNA: TGTGCCAGCAGTTCCTTCGGTGGGGGCGCAGGACAGCCCCAGCATTTT. It yields the protein CASSSFGGGAGQPQHF.

The table lists this clone with a count of one. The chain uses TRBV13 and TRBJ1-1, with 7 nucleotides matching TRBD1. Germline CDR1 reads PRHDT; CDR2 reads FYEKMQ (reference sequence). CDR3 size: 15 residues. The junction had 9 bases not matched to a gene; V was cut back by 4 bases and J by 4 bases. The CDR3 DNA reads as TGTGCCAGCAGCTGGACAGGTATCGAGGGCACTGAAGCTTTCTTT. Translating it yields CASSWTGIEGTEAFF.

This chain joins TRBV3-1 (or the pseudogene TRBV3-2) and TRBJ1-4; unclear D gene. In germline, CDR1 is LGHDT, CDR2 YNNKEL (reference sequence). The CDR3 covers 14 residues. V was pared by 4 bases and J by 8 bases, with 14 bases between. CDR3 sequence reads: CASSPMRREEKLFF. In DNA form, the CDR3 reads TGTGCCAGCAGCCCAATGAGGAGGGAAGAAAAACTGTTTTTT.

The sample holds one count of this clone. The chain joins TRBV29-1 to TRBJ2-7; 7 nucleotides match TRBD1. Germline trimming cut 1 base from V and 1 base from J; bases unmatched to any gene: 7. The CDR3 runs 15 residues. Germline V lookup: CDR1 SQVTM, CDR2 ANQGSEA. This CDR3 reads CSVEGPGRGSYEQYF. The CDR3 coding sequence is TGCAGCGTTGAAGGGCCGGGCAGGGGGTCCTACGAGCAGTACTTC.

This clone was seen a few times. The rearrangement links TRBV12-3 or TRBV12-4 to TRBJ2-7, with D possibly being TRBD1 (5 bases). The CDR3 length is 12 residues. V lost 8 bases to trimming and J lost 3 bases, with 11 bases between them. CDR3 sequence reads: CASGQGGYEQYF. The CDR3 bases are TGTGCCAGCGGGCAGGGTGGCTACGAGCAGTACTTC.

Concerning this clone: Other DNA sequences of this sample code for an identical CDR3. The rearrangement uses TRBV10-3 and TRBJ2-7, with D perhaps matching TRBD2 (5 bases). The CDR3 has 12 residues. CDR1 and CDR2 from the germline V gene are ENHRY and SYGVKD. V was trimmed by 2 bases and J by 3 bases, leaving 5 bases between them. In DNA form, the CDR3 reads TGTGCCATCAGTGAGGGAGGCTACGAGCAGTACTTC. Protein product: CAISEGGYEQYF.

This chain joins TRBV5-5 and TRBJ1-1; maybe TRBD1 (5 bases). This CDR3 is built from 14 residues. Germline V lookup: CDR1 SGHKS, CDR2 YYEKEE (reference sequence). The V end was cut by 3 bases, the J end by 4 bases, with 13 bases between. The CDR3 loop is CASSSGLFITEAFF. CDR3 DNA sequence: TGTGCCAGCAGCTCGGGACTTTTTATCACTGAAGCTTTCTTT. The variable domain in full, with the rest retrieved from reference TRBV5-5 and TRBJ1-1, is DAGVTQSPTHLIKTRGQQVTLRCSPISGHKSVSWYQQVLGQGPQFIFQYYEKEERGRGNFPDRFSARQFPNYSSELNVNALLLGDSALYLCASSSGLFITEAFFGQGTRLTVV.

The CDR3 coding sequence is TGTGCCAGCAGCTTAGGACCTAGATACAATGAGCAGTTCTTC. The encoded protein is CASSLGPRYNEQFF. V gene TRBV7-8 combines with J gene TRBJ2-1; unclear D gene. CDR1 SGHVS and CDR2 FQNEAQ come from the germline V gene. The V gene lost 1 base and the J gene lost 4 bases, with 8 bases spanning the gap. The CDR3 has 14 residues. The variable domain in full, completed from reference TRBV7-8 and TRBJ2-1, reads GAGVSQSPRYKVAKRGQDVALRCDPISGHVSLFWYQQALGQGPEFLTYFQNEAQLDKSGLPSDRFFAERPEGSVSTLKIQRTQQEDSAVYLCASSLGPRYNEQFFGPGTRLTVL.

The rearrangement joins TRBV5-6 to TRBJ2-7; tentatively, D is TRBD1 (6 bases). This CDR3 is built from 14 residues. Trimming took off 3 bases at V and 0 bases at J, with 10 bases between the two ends. In germline, CDR1 is SGHDT, CDR2 YYEEEE. The CDR3 DNA follows: TGTGCCAGCAGCTCGGCAGGGGTCTCCTACGAGCAGTACTTC. Amino acids: CASSSAGVSYEQYF.

The chain employs TRBV4-1 and TRBJ2-4; a weak D match, TRBD2 (6 bases). CDR1 MGHRA and CDR2 YSYEKL come from the germline V gene. V was shortened by 1 base and J by 0 bases, with 16 bases between the two germline ends. The CDR3 has 18 amino acids. In nucleotides, the CDR3 is TGCGCCAGCAGCCAAGGGGGGGTTAAGGGTTTAGCCAAAAACATTCAGTACTTC. This encodes CASSQGGVKGLAKNIQYF.